This T cell receptor (beta chain) was captured in a study of T cells in Graves' hyperthyroidism and ophthalmopathy. Germline V gene sequence: CDR1 SGHVS, CDR2 FQNEAQ. V dropped 3 bases and J dropped 0; count of bases not matched to a gene: 7. This CDR3 is 17 amino acids long. Template material for amplifying TCR beta CDR3 regions consisted of RNA transcripts. Using the HTBI primer set, a first-round RT-PCR was run on the TCR CDR3. TCRdb independently ran MiXCR on the multiplex PCR reads; one entry per CDR3 protein. Among about 560,000 distinct CDR3 sequences listed, over 15% were seen once. What was sequenced was blood. The TCR comes from a woman aged 18-35 years with Graves' hyperthyroidism. J is TRBJ2-1 and V is TRBV7-8, with 8 nucleotides matching TRBD2. Here the CDR3 reads CASSFSPGGGSYNEQFF. CDR3 nucleotides: TGTGCCAGCAGCTTTAGTCCCGGGGGGGGCTCCTACAATGAGCAGTTCTTC.